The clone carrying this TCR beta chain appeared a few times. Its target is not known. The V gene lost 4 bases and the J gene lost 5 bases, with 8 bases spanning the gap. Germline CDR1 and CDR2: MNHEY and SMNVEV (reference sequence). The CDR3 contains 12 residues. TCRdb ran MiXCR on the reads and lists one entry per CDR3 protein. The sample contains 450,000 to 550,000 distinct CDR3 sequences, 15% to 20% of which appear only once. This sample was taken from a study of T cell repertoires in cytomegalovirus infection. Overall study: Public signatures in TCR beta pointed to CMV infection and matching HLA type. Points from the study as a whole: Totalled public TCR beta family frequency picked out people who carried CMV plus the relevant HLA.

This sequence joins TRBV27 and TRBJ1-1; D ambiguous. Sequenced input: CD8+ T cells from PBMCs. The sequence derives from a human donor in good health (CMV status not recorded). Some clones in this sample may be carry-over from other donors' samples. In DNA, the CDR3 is TGTGCCAGCAGTTCGTTGGGGACTGAAGCTTTCTTT. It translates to CASSSLGTEAFF.